The sequence of this T cell receptor (beta chain) was determined in a study of T cell repertoires in cytomegalovirus infection. In the study overall: Public TCR beta signatures indicated both CMV infection and matching HLA type.

The study, taken as a whole, reports: Cumulative frequency of public TCR beta families picked out carriers of CMV plus the relevant HLA. CMV-specific TCR beta clonotypes restricted by HLA-C dominated the ex vivo response.

This clonotype was detected ten times or more. Its antigen is as yet unknown. Looked up from germline, CDR1 is SGHVT and CDR2 is SQSDAQ. Trimming removed 4 bases from V and 0 bases from J; junction bases left unmatched: 5. The CDR3 totals 15 residues. TCRdb passed the reads through MiXCR, listing each CDR3 protein once. Here the sample spans nearly 650,000 distinct CDR3 sequences, 20% to 25% being singletons. The V gene is TRBV7-4, the J gene TRBJ1-1; 7 bases are a match to TRBD1. The clonotype was recovered from a human donor in good health (CMV status not recorded). Some clones in this sample may be carry-over from other donors' samples. Sequenced: CD8+ T cells from PBMCs. In nucleotides, the CDR3 is TGTGCCAGCAGCTCCAGGACAGGAGTGAACACTGAAGCTTTCTTT. The encoded protein is CASSSRTGVNTEAFF.